This TCR beta chain was documented in a study of human T cells and chemical hapten exposure. Unfractionated whole blood yielded the extracted total RNA. The CDR3 covers 13 residues. The germline V gene encodes CDR1 SGHRS and CDR2 YFSETQ. V was cut by 5 bases and J by 1 base, with 10 bases left in between. This clonotype was detected ten times or more. In TCRdb, the 5' RACE reads were re-called with MiXCR into one record per CDR3 protein. Of tens of thousands of distinct CDR3 sequences listed, less than 9.5% are singletons. The chain is built from TRBV5-1 and TRBJ2-7; no clear D. This receptor was obtained from a male donor in good health. The CDR3 here is CASRHTVSYEQYF. Written as DNA, the CDR3 is TGCGCCAGCAGGCACACCGTTTCCTACGAGCAGTACTTC.